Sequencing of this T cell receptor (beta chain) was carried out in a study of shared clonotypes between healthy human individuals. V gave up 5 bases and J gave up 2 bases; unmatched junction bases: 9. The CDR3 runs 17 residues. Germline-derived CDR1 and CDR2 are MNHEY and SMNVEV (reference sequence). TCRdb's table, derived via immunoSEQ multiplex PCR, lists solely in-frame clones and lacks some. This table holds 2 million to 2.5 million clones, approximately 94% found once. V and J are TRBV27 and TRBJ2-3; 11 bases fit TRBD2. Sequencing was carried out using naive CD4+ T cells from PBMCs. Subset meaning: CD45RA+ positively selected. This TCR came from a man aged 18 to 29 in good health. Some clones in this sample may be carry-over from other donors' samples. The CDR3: CASSRLALAGVTDTQYF. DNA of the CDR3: TGTGCCAGCAGTCGTCTGGCACTAGCGGGAGTCACAGATACGCAGTATTTT.